The rows below give T cell receptor beta chains drawn from one sample of a study of T cell responses to AZD1222 COVID-19 vaccine. Profiling relied on immunoSEQ multiplex PCR, and the TCRdb table lists in-frame clones only, not all of them. The sample shows some 110,000 clones, around 84% of them seen only once. The material was peripheral blood, obtained 28 days after the second AZD1222 dose. Source of these receptors: an adult who received the AZD1222 COVID-19 vaccine. Both conserved end residues are part of each CDR3. A D gene is named only where the DNA matches it firmly. Part of the rows lack a size; the others show once, few, many or a class for expanded clones.

cdr3_length,v_call,d_call,j_call,clone_size,cdr3_nt,cdr3_aa
13,TRBV6-1,-,TRBJ1-5,-,TGTGCCAGCAGTGAAATACGGGAGCAGCCCCAGCATTTT,CASSEIREQPQHF
17,TRBV5-5,-,TRBJ2-2,few,TGTGCCAGCAGCTTGGATTTTAGCGTCTTAAACACCGGGGAGCTGTTTTTT,CASSLDFSVLNTGELFF
15,TRBV6-4,-,TRBJ2-2,few,TGTGCCAGCAGTGTAGGAGGGATCGCCACCGGGGAGCTGTTTTTT,CASSVGGIATGELFF
14,TRBV7-3,-,TRBJ1-6,-,TGTGCCAGCAGTACAGGCTCGGGCGGGGCACCCCTCCACTTT,CASSTGSGGAPLHF
15,TRBV4-1,TRBD1,TRBJ2-1,once,TGCGCCAGCAGAACGACAGGGAGAAAGGTCAATGAGCAGTTCTTC,CASRTTGRKVNEQFF
13,TRBV6-5,-,TRBJ2-7,-,TGTGCCAGCAGTTACATCGGCTCCTACGAGCAGTACTTC,CASSYIGSYEQYF
14,TRBV5-5,-,TRBJ1-2,-,TGTGCCAGCAGCTTGGTGGTAGCTAACTATGGCTACACCTTC,CASSLVVANYGYTF
17,TRBV4-1,TRBD2,TRBJ2-1,-,TGCGCCAGCAGCCAGGATCAATTCGGACTAGCGCTGAATGAGCAGTTCTTC,CASSQDQFGLALNEQFF
15,TRBV5-6,TRBD1,TRBJ1-2,-,TGTGCCAGCAGCTCCTGGGACAGGCCTAACTATGGCTACACCTTC,CASSSWDRPNYGYTF
14,TRBV11-2,TRBD1,TRBJ2-7,-,TGTGCCAGCAGCTCAAACAGGGGATCCTACGAGCAGTACTTC,CASSSNRGSYEQYF
15,TRBV19,-,TRBJ1-5,-,TGTGCCAGTAGTATAGATCGGGCAGGTTATCAGCCCCAGCATTTT,CASSIDRAGYQPQHF
14,TRBV28,TRBD1,TRBJ1-1,once,TGTGCCAGCAGTTTAGTGGACAGGGAGTCTGAAGCTTTCTTT,CASSLVDRESEAFF
17,TRBV3-1/TRBV3-2,-,TRBJ1-1,-,TGTGCCAGCAGCCAACGCCCTGGGCAAACTAAGAACACTGAAGCTTTCTTT,CASSQRPGQTKNTEAFF
13,TRBV5-4,-,TRBJ1-1,-,TGTGCCAGCAAAGAGACTGACCACACTGAAGCTTTCTTT,CASKETDHTEAFF
17,TRBV27,TRBD1,TRBJ1-2,-,TGTGCCAGCAGTTCAGAATACTCGACAGGGGCGGACTATGGCTACACCTTC,CASSSEYSTGADYGYTF
16,TRBV7-6,TRBD2,TRBJ2-1,-,TGTGCCAGCAGTCCCGGGACTAGGAGGGGGTACAATGAGCAGTTCTTC,CASSPGTRRGYNEQFF
13,TRBV30,-,TRBJ2-7,-,TGTGCCTGGAGTGTAAGGGGCTTGAACGAGCAGTACTTC,CAWSVRGLNEQYF
16,TRBV19,TRBD1,TRBJ1-6,-,TGTGCCAGTAGTCCACGACAGGGGGCTCCTTATTCACCCCTCCACTTT,CASSPRQGAPYSPLHF
16,TRBV5-8,-,TRBJ2-5,-,TGTGCCAGCAGCGCCCGTGGGACTTCCTCTGGGGAGACCCAGTACTTC,CASSARGTSSGETQYF
16,TRBV3-1/TRBV3-2,-,TRBJ1-3,-,TGTGCCAGCAGCCCATCAGGGAAGAGCTCTGGAAACACCATATATTTT,CASSPSGKSSGNTIYF
15,TRBV18,TRBD1,TRBJ2-1,-,TGTGCCAGCTCACCTGGGACAGGAAATAACAATGAGCAGTTCTTC,CASSPGTGNNNEQFF
16,TRBV18,-,TRBJ1-1,-,TGTGCCAGCTCACCATTCCGGGTTTGGGAGAACACTGAAGCTTTCTTT,CASSPFRVWENTEAFF
14,TRBV19,-,TRBJ1-1,many,TGTGCCACTACCGCAGTAGAGGAGAACACTGAAGCTTTCTTT,CATTAVEENTEAFF
16,TRBV3-1/TRBV3-2,-,TRBJ2-1,-,TGTGCCAGCAGCCCGTGGGGGGGGCGAAACTACAATGAGCAGTTCTTC,CASSPWGGRNYNEQFF
15,TRBV6-5,-,TRBJ1-5,-,TGTGCCAGCAGTACAGGAACGATTAGCAATCAGCCCCAGCATTTT,CASSTGTISNQPQHF
16,TRBV7-2,-,TRBJ2-7,-,TGTGCCAGCAGCCGGACACATCGACTAAGCTCCTACGAGCAGTACTTC,CASSRTHRLSSYEQYF
15,TRBV5-5,TRBD1,TRBJ1-6,-,TGTGCCAGCAGCTTAAGGACAGGGTTTAATTCACCCCTCCACTTT,CASSLRTGFNSPLHF
14,TRBV12-5,-,TRBJ1-3,-,TGTGCTAGTGGTCCGGGGGGCTCTGGAAACACCATATATTTT,CASGPGGSGNTIYF
11,TRBV29-1,-,TRBJ2-7,once,TGCAGCGCCGGTGTTACCTACGAGCAGTACTTC,CSAGVTYEQYF
15,TRBV19,TRBD1,TRBJ1-2,-,TGTGCCAGTAGTATGTCGACAGGGGGTAACTATGGCTACACCTTC,CASSMSTGGNYGYTF
16,TRBV21-1,-,TRBJ2-7,-,TGTGCCAGCAGCAAAGGCAATAGCGGGAGCTTATACGAGCAGTACTTC,CASSKGNSGSLYEQYF
14,TRBV7-9,-,TRBJ1-6,few,TGTGCCAGCAGCTTCGCGGAGTATAATTCACCCCTCCACTTT,CASSFAEYNSPLHF
18,TRBV28,TRBD1,TRBJ1-1,once,TGTGCCAGCAGCGGAATGACAGGGTCTTACGTTCGGGACACTGAAGCTTTCTTT,CASSGMTGSYVRDTEAFF
14,TRBV15,-,TRBJ1-5,-,TGTGCCACCAGCACAAGGACATCAGGTCAGCCCCAGCATTTT,CATSTRTSGQPQHF
19,TRBV7-9,TRBD1,TRBJ2-4,-,TGTGCCAGCAGTCGTCGGACAGGGGGCCCTGAGAAAGCCAAAAACATTCAGTACTTC,CASSRRTGGPEKAKNIQYF
17,TRBV4-3,-,TRBJ1-4,-,TGCGCCAGCAGCCAAGGCGCCGGCAGATCAACTAATGAAAAACTGTTTTTT,CASSQGAGRSTNEKLFF
15,TRBV19,-,TRBJ1-5,many,TGTGCCAGTAGGGATCCGGGACAAGACAATCAGCCCCAGCATTTT,CASRDPGQDNQPQHF
15,TRBV3-1/TRBV3-2,-,TRBJ2-1,-,TGTGCCAGCAGCCAAGAAGAGACTAGTTTCGTAGAGCAGTTCTTC,CASSQEETSFVEQFF
13,TRBV7-2,-,TRBJ1-5,-,TGTGCCAGCAGCGGGCAGAGGGACCAGCCCCAGCATTTT,CASSGQRDQPQHF
20,TRBV10-1,TRBD1,TRBJ1-2,once,TGCGCCAGCAGTGACGCCATCCATCCAGTCGACAGGGGCAGGAACTATGGCTACACCTTC,CASSDAIHPVDRGRNYGYTF
15,TRBV18,-,TRBJ1-4,-,TGTGCCAGCTCACGGGCCTCCCGAGAGGGTGAAAAACTGTTTTTT,CASSRASREGEKLFF
14,TRBV3-1/TRBV3-2,-,TRBJ2-4,-,TGTGCCAGCAGCCAAGATAGGTGGGGAAACATTCAGTACTTC,CASSQDRWGNIQYF
14,TRBV29-1,-,TRBJ1-1,once,TGCAGCGTTGTATCTCGGGGGAGGGTCACTGAAGCTTTCTTT,CSVVSRGRVTEAFF
16,TRBV23-1,-,TRBJ2-7,-,TGCGCCAGCAGTCCTAGACAGACGATGACTCCCTACGAGCAGTACTTC,CASSPRQTMTPYEQYF
17,TRBV28,TRBD2,TRBJ2-1,-,TGTGCCAGCAGTTCCCCCGGGACTAGCGGGAACTACAATGAGCAGTTCTTC,CASSSPGTSGNYNEQFF
12,TRBV27,-,TRBJ1-1,-,TGTGCCAGCAGTTTAACGGGCACTGAAGCTTTCTTT,CASSLTGTEAFF
13,TRBV28,-,TRBJ2-3,-,TGTGCCAGCAGTTTACCAGGTCAAGATACGCAGTATTTT,CASSLPGQDTQYF
13,TRBV19,-,TRBJ1-4,-,TGTGCCAGTCAGGAGGCTTATAGGGAAAAACTGTTTTTT,CASQEAYREKLFF
13,TRBV6-1,-,TRBJ2-7,-,TGTGCCAGCAGTGAAGAACTGTTCTACGAGCAGTACTTC,CASSEELFYEQYF
15,TRBV4-1,TRBD1,TRBJ1-2,-,TGCGCCAGCAGCCCCCGACAGGGGGGACCCTATGGCTACACCTTC,CASSPRQGGPYGYTF
17,TRBV5-1,TRBD1,TRBJ1-2,once,TGCGCCAGCAGCTACTCGGACAGGGGCGAACCTAACTATGGCTACACCTTC,CASSYSDRGEPNYGYTF
16,TRBV9,TRBD1,TRBJ2-7,-,TGTGCCAGCAGCGTAGAGGGGACAGGGGTTACCTACGAGCAGTACTTC,CASSVEGTGVTYEQYF
15,TRBV28,-,TRBJ1-5,few,TGTGCCAGCAGTTCCCAGGACAATAGCAATCAGCCCCAGCATTTT,CASSSQDNSNQPQHF
15,TRBV19,-,TRBJ1-4,-,TGTGCCAGTTCCCCGTCAAGGGTTCCTAATGAAAAACTGTTTTTT,CASSPSRVPNEKLFF